These T cell receptor beta chains were read from a single sample in a study of T cell responses to AZD1222 COVID-19 vaccine. Assay used: immunoSEQ multiplex PCR; TCRdb lists only in-frame clones, some missing. The sample carries roughly 140,000 clones, approximately 90% recorded once. The input for sequencing was peripheral blood, taken 28 days after the second AZD1222 dose. The receptors were gathered from an adult who received the AZD1222 COVID-19 vaccine. Each CDR3 is given with its conserved first and last residue. A D gene is named only where the DNA matches it firmly. The size field is filled for only some rows; it gives once, few, many or a size class.

TRBD1 TRBJ2-2 once TRBV3-1/TRBV3-2 TGTGCCAGCACGGGTTGGACAGGAGGCACCGGGGAGCTGTTTTTT CASTGWTGGTGELFF
. TRBJ2-3 . TRBV11-3 TGTGCCAGCAGCTTAGATCATTCAACCGGGACGCACGCAGATACGCAGTATTTT CASSLDHSTGTHADTQYF
. TRBJ1-2 . TRBV12-3/TRBV12-4 TGTGCCAGCGAAGACAGCTTCTATGGCTACACCTTC CASEDSFYGYTF
. TRBJ1-4 . TRBV29-1 TGCAGCGTTGGTCAGAAAAGAGATGAAAAACTGTTTTTT CSVGQKRDEKLFF
TRBD1 TRBJ2-7 . TRBV5-1 TGCGCCAGCCGAAGCCGGGACAGTTACTACGAGCAGTACTTC CASRSRDSYYEQYF
. TRBJ2-1 . TRBV27 TGTGCCAGCAGCCTGGTCCAGGGTAATGAGCAGTTCTTC CASSLVQGNEQFF
TRBD1 TRBJ1-4 . TRBV5-1 TGCGCCAGCAGCAGGGGGCCGGGTAATGAAAAACTGTTTTTT CASSRGPGNEKLFF
TRBD1 TRBJ2-4 . TRBV6-5 TGTGCCAGCAGTTACGACAGGGGTCATAGAGGAAACATTCAGTACTTC CASSYDRGHRGNIQYF
. TRBJ1-1 . TRBV3-1/TRBV3-2 TGTGCCAGCAGCCAAGGGGCTAGGACTGAAGCTTTCTTT CASSQGARTEAFF
TRBD2 TRBJ2-5 . TRBV20-1 TGCAGTGCTAGTCTAGGGACTAGCGGGTTAGAGACCCAGTACTTC CSASLGTSGLETQYF
. TRBJ1-2 . TRBV7-8 TGTGCCAGCAGCTTAGCTGACAGAACTAACTATGGCTACACCTTC CASSLADRTNYGYTF
. TRBJ1-2 once TRBV29-1 TGCAGCGTTGACGGAGAAACTAACTATGGCTACACCTTC CSVDGETNYGYTF
. TRBJ1-5 . TRBV28 TGTGCCAGCAGTTCAGGACGGGATCAGCCCCAGCATTTT CASSSGRDQPQHF
. TRBJ2-7 . TRBV27 TGTGCCAGCAGTCGGGACCTCTCCTACGAGCAGTACTTC CASSRDLSYEQYF
. TRBJ1-3 . TRBV7-9 TGTGCCAGCAGCTCCCTGAGGGAGGCGAGCTCTGGAAACACCATATATTTT CASSSLREASSGNTIYF
. TRBJ2-3 . TRBV19 TGTGCCAGTAGTGGAGCGGGTGGTTGGACTCCCACAGATACGCAGTATTTT CASSGAGGWTPTDTQYF
TRBD2 TRBJ2-7 . TRBV4-1 TGCGCCAGCAGCCAAAGGAGCGGGAGTGGGTACGAGCAGTACTTC CASSQRSGSGYEQYF
. TRBJ1-2 . TRBV12-3/TRBV12-4 TGTGCCAGCAGTTTAGGCAGGGGAAAGAGCTACACCTTC CASSLGRGKSYTF
TRBD2 TRBJ2-5 . TRBV24-1 TGTGCCACCAGTGACCCGAGGAGGTCTAGCGGGACCCAAGAGACCCAGTACTTC CATSDPRRSSGTQETQYF
. TRBJ2-5 . TRBV4-2 TGTGCCAGCAGCCCTCTAGGGGTTTCTCAAGAGACCCAGTACTTC CASSPLGVSQETQYF
. TRBJ2-3 . TRBV5-1 TGCGCCAGCAGCTTGGACGGCACAGATACGCAGTATTTT CASSLDGTDTQYF
TRBD2 TRBJ2-1 . TRBV27 TGTGCCAGCAGTTTCCTCGGACTAGCGGGAACAGATGAGCAGTTCTTC CASSFLGLAGTDEQFF
. TRBJ1-3 . TRBV7-9 TGTGCCAGCAGCCCTGACACGTACTCTGGAAACACCATATATTTT CASSPDTYSGNTIYF
TRBD2 TRBJ2-4 . TRBV6-5 TGTGCCAGCAGTTCCCTAGCGGGAAGAGCCAAAAACATTCAGTACTTC CASSSLAGRAKNIQYF
. TRBJ1-3 few TRBV18 TGTGCCAGCTCCGGGACCGAATCTGGAAACACCATATATTTT CASSGTESGNTIYF
TRBD1 TRBJ1-1 . TRBV5-6 TGTGCCAGCAGCGTGAACAGGGGTGGGACTGAAGCTTTCTTT CASSVNRGGTEAFF
TRBD2 TRBJ2-5 . TRBV5-1 TGCGCCAGCAGCCCGAGCACGGGACTAGCGGGAGTTAGGTACCCGGAGACCCAGTACTTC CASSPSTGLAGVRYPETQYF
. TRBJ2-7 . TRBV5-1 TGCGCCAGCAGCTTGGGACTAGAAGGCGAGCAGTACTTC CASSLGLEGEQYF
. TRBJ1-5 few TRBV6-5 TGTGCCAGCAGTTACTCGGGCAGCAATCAGCCCCAGCATTTT CASSYSGSNQPQHF
TRBD1 TRBJ1-1 . TRBV6-5 TGTGCCAGCAGGAGACAGGGGATGAACACTGAAGCTTTCTTT CASRRQGMNTEAFF
TRBD2 TRBJ2-5 . TRBV6-2/TRBV6-3 TGTGCCAGCAGTTACGGAGCGGGAGAGTTCGAGACCCAGTACTTC CASSYGAGEFETQYF
. TRBJ2-7 . TRBV2 TGTGCCAGCAACGTAGGGTCCTACGAGCAGTACTTC CASNVGSYEQYF
. TRBJ2-1 . TRBV11-2 TGTGCCAGCAGATCAAGAGGCGGGGCTTCCGACAATGAGCAGTTCTTC CASRSRGGASDNEQFF
. TRBJ2-1 . TRBV2 TGTGCCAGCCCCGGGGTCGCGGGACGAGATGAGCAGTTCTTC CASPGVAGRDEQFF
TRBD2 TRBJ2-3 . TRBV6-5 TGTGCCAGCACCCTAGCGGGATTTGATACGCAGTATTTT CASTLAGFDTQYF
. TRBJ1-2 . TRBV24-1 TGTGCCACCAGTGATTTAGGGGGGCCAGAGTATGGCTACACCTTC CATSDLGGPEYGYTF
. TRBJ1-4 . TRBV7-9 TGTGCCAGTACCGGGGGCCCTGCAACTAATGAAAAACTGTTTTTT CASTGGPATNEKLFF
. TRBJ2-2 . TRBV24-1 TGTGCCACCAGTGATTATGGGGGCCCCAACACCGGGGAGCTGTTTTTT CATSDYGGPNTGELFF
. TRBJ2-1 . TRBV20-1 TGCAGTGCGACTCACAATGAGCAGTTCTTC CSATHNEQFF
. TRBJ1-5 . TRBV7-2 TGTGCCAGCAGCTCAGCCGGGGAGGGCGTGGGGAATCAGCCCCAGCATTTT CASSSAGEGVGNQPQHF
TRBD2 TRBJ2-1 . TRBV15 TGTGCCACCAGCAGACTGGCGCTAGCGGGAGGAGGGGGTGAGCAGTTCTTC CATSRLALAGGGGEQFF
TRBD1 TRBJ1-2 . TRBV2 TGTGCCACCCATCCGAGGGGGGACAGGGCGACGCATGGCTACACCTTC CATHPRGDRATHGYTF
TRBD2 TRBJ2-7 . TRBV18 TGTGCCAGCTCACCACCGTCTAGCGGGACGGGTCAGATCGAATACGAGCAGTACTTC CASSPPSSGTGQIEYEQYF
. TRBJ2-7 . TRBV18 TGTGCCAGCTCGCGGAGTGGGCACGAGCAGTACTTC CASSRSGHEQYF
. TRBJ1-2 . TRBV19 TGTGCCAGTAGTATCCGAGGGCCTGATGGCTACACCTTC CASSIRGPDGYTF
. TRBJ1-1 . TRBV12-3/TRBV12-4 TGTGCCAGCAGCTGGACCGGCCTCACTGAAGCTTTCTTT CASSWTGLTEAFF
. TRBJ2-7 . TRBV5-4 TGTGCCAGCAGTCAGAGGCAGGGGGGCGAGCAGTACTTC CASSQRQGGEQYF
TRBD1 TRBJ2-7 . TRBV7-8 TGTGCCAGCAGCATAGGACAGGCTTCCTACGAGCAGTACTTC CASSIGQASYEQYF
TRBD1 TRBJ1-2 . TRBV19 TGTGCCAGTAGTTCAGGGGGCAATGGCTACACCTTC CASSSGGNGYTF
. TRBJ2-5 . TRBV12-3/TRBV12-4 TGTGCCAGCAGTTCTACATCCCAAGAGACCCAGTACTTC CASSSTSQETQYF
. TRBJ1-5 . TRBV29-1 TGCAGCGTTGGAGGACGCAATCAGCCCCAGCATTTT CSVGGRNQPQHF
. TRBJ1-6 . TRBV21-1 TGTGCCAGCAGCCCCCGGGGGAGGGGGCCTGGCTATAATTCACCCCTCCACTTT CASSPRGRGPGYNSPLHF
. TRBJ2-7 . TRBV5-1 TGCGCCAGCAGCAAGGGAATCCATGAGTACGAGCAGTACTTC CASSKGIHEYEQYF
. TRBJ1-5 . TRBV6-1 TGTGCCAGCTCGCCCCCCAATCAGCCCCAGCATTTT CASSPPNQPQHF
. TRBJ1-5 . TRBV3-1/TRBV3-2 TGTGCCAGCAGCCAAGAGTCACATGGCCCCCAGCCCCAGCATTTT CASSQESHGPQPQHF
. TRBJ2-1 few TRBV11-2 TGTGCCAGCAGCCATCCATCAAGGCAGGGGTCTTACAATGAGCAGTTCTTC CASSHPSRQGSYNEQFF
TRBD2 TRBJ2-2 . TRBV27 TGTGCCAGCAGTTTACTACTAGCGGGAGATACCGGGGAGCTGTTTTTT CASSLLLAGDTGELFF
TRBD2 TRBJ2-2 few TRBV2 TGTGCCAGCAGGCCGGGAGGAGGCGTCGGGGAGCTGTTTTTT CASRPGGGVGELFF